Listed below are T cell receptor beta chains from one sample, sequenced in a study of Ad26.COV2.S vaccination and SARS-CoV-2 variants. The method was immunoSEQ multiplex PCR; TCRdb's version includes in-frame clones alone and lacks a portion of them. The sample has some 240,000 clones; 70% to 90% are singletons. The material was peripheral blood, obtained in a trial of Ad26.COV2.S vaccine versus placebo. Source of these receptors: a person aged 18-60 years who received the Ad26.COV2.S COVID-19 vaccine or a placebo. The CDR3 runs from the conserved cysteine through the conserved F or W. Fields, in order: clone size, J gene, V gene, D gene, CDR3 protein, CDR3 DNA. A D gene is named only where the DNA matches it firmly. A clone size is listed for some rows: how often the clone was seen (once, few, many), or a class if it is expanded.

clone size: NA; J gene: TRBJ1-1; V gene: TRBV5-1; D gene: NA; CDR3 protein: CASSPITMNTEAFF; CDR3 DNA: TGCGCCAGCAGCCCTATCACCATGAACACTGAAGCTTTCTTT
clone size: NA; J gene: TRBJ1-1; V gene: TRBV9; D gene: NA; CDR3 protein: CASSVRPMGLHTEAFF; CDR3 DNA: TGTGCCAGCAGCGTACGCCCTATGGGTCTCCACACTGAAGCTTTCTTT
clone size: NA; J gene: TRBJ2-2; V gene: TRBV9; D gene: NA; CDR3 protein: CASSVEADRTGELFF; CDR3 DNA: TGTGCCAGCAGCGTCGAAGCGGACCGCACCGGGGAGCTGTTTTTT
clone size: NA; J gene: TRBJ2-1; V gene: TRBV18; D gene: NA; CDR3 protein: CASSPLGGSGFF; CDR3 DNA: TGTGCCAGCTCACCCCTCGGAGGGAGTGGGTTCTTC
clone size: few; J gene: TRBJ2-5; V gene: TRBV3-1/TRBV3-2; D gene: NA; CDR3 protein: CASSQTETQYF; CDR3 DNA: TGTGCCAGCAGCCAAACAGAGACCCAGTACTTC
clone size: once; J gene: TRBJ2-5; V gene: TRBV11-2; D gene: TRBD2; CDR3 protein: CASRFGLAGGLQETQYF; CDR3 DNA: TGTGCCAGCAGATTCGGTCTAGCGGGGGGCCTTCAAGAGACCCAGTACTTC
clone size: NA; J gene: TRBJ1-6; V gene: TRBV5-6; D gene: NA; CDR3 protein: CASSLVPADNSPLHF; CDR3 DNA: TGTGCCAGCAGCTTGGTACCAGCCGATAATTCACCCCTCCACTTT
clone size: NA; J gene: TRBJ1-2; V gene: TRBV4-3; D gene: NA; CDR3 protein: CASSQEIPDNYGYTF; CDR3 DNA: TGCGCCAGCAGCCAAGAAATCCCGGATAACTATGGCTACACCTTC
clone size: NA; J gene: TRBJ1-2; V gene: TRBV9; D gene: NA; CDR3 protein: CASSPGDQYYGYTF; CDR3 DNA: TGTGCCAGCAGCCCCGGGGATCAGTACTATGGCTACACCTTC
clone size: NA; J gene: TRBJ2-1; V gene: TRBV7-6; D gene: TRBD2; CDR3 protein: CASSPRGTRANEQFF; CDR3 DNA: TGTGCCAGCAGCCCCCGCGGGACTAGAGCTAATGAGCAGTTCTTC
clone size: NA; J gene: TRBJ2-1; V gene: TRBV7-3; D gene: TRBD2; CDR3 protein: CASSRTSGGYNEQFF; CDR3 DNA: TGTGCCAGCAGCCGGACTAGCGGGGGTTACAATGAGCAGTTCTTC
clone size: NA; J gene: TRBJ1-1; V gene: TRBV7-8; D gene: NA; CDR3 protein: CASTPVWGNTEAFF; CDR3 DNA: TGTGCCAGCACTCCCGTTTGGGGGAACACTGAAGCTTTCTTT
clone size: NA; J gene: TRBJ1-2; V gene: TRBV28; D gene: NA; CDR3 protein: CASSSLNYGYTF; CDR3 DNA: TGTGCCAGCAGTTCACTTAACTATGGCTACACCTTC
clone size: NA; J gene: TRBJ1-1; V gene: TRBV6-2/TRBV6-3; D gene: NA; CDR3 protein: CASSYVLELKDEAFF; CDR3 DNA: TGTGCCAGCAGTTACGTCTTGGAATTGAAGGATGAAGCTTTCTTT
clone size: NA; J gene: TRBJ1-5; V gene: TRBV6-5; D gene: NA; CDR3 protein: CASSPRDRAHQPQHF; CDR3 DNA: TGTGCCAGCAGCCCCCGGGACCGGGCCCATCAGCCCCAGCATTTT
clone size: NA; J gene: TRBJ2-1; V gene: TRBV2; D gene: NA; CDR3 protein: CASTRGVAANEQFF; CDR3 DNA: TGTGCCAGCACCAGAGGGGTAGCCGCCAATGAGCAGTTCTTC
clone size: NA; J gene: TRBJ2-6; V gene: TRBV7-6; D gene: TRBD2; CDR3 protein: CASSLALAGDSGANVLTF; CDR3 DNA: TGTGCCAGCAGCTTAGCCCTAGCGGGAGACTCTGGGGCCAACGTCCTGACTTTC
clone size: NA; J gene: TRBJ2-6; V gene: TRBV7-6; D gene: NA; CDR3 protein: CASSRGHLFGGANVLTF; CDR3 DNA: TGTGCCAGCAGCCGCGGACATCTTTTTGGTGGGGCCAACGTCCTGACTTTC
clone size: NA; J gene: TRBJ2-6; V gene: TRBV27; D gene: TRBD1; CDR3 protein: CASSRTGVPGANVLTF; CDR3 DNA: TGTGCCAGCAGTCGGACAGGGGTGCCTGGGGCCAACGTCCTGACTTTC
clone size: NA; J gene: TRBJ2-6; V gene: TRBV16; D gene: NA; CDR3 protein: CASSQFQSGANVLTF; CDR3 DNA: TGTGCCAGCAGCCAATTTCAATCTGGGGCCAACGTCCTGACTTTC
clone size: few; J gene: TRBJ2-3; V gene: TRBV15; D gene: TRBD2; CDR3 protein: CASGWGLAGAGDTQYF; CDR3 DNA: TGTGCCTCAGGCTGGGGCCTAGCGGGGGCGGGGGATACGCAGTATTTT
clone size: once; J gene: TRBJ2-3; V gene: TRBV6-2/TRBV6-3; D gene: NA; CDR3 protein: CASSYSLEGGTDTQYF; CDR3 DNA: TGTGCCAGCAGTTATAGTTTGGAGGGGGGCACAGATACGCAGTATTTT
clone size: few; J gene: TRBJ1-5; V gene: TRBV9; D gene: NA; CDR3 protein: CASSPGVGASNQPQHF; CDR3 DNA: TGTGCCAGCAGCCCAGGGGTGGGGGCCAGCAATCAGCCCCAGCATTTT
clone size: NA; J gene: TRBJ2-5; V gene: TRBV5-1; D gene: TRBD2; CDR3 protein: CASSLVPREGFETQYF; CDR3 DNA: TGCGCCAGCAGCTTGGTTCCCCGGGAGGGCTTCGAGACCCAGTACTTC
clone size: NA; J gene: TRBJ1-5; V gene: TRBV19; D gene: NA; CDR3 protein: CASSILGRPQHF; CDR3 DNA: TGTGCCAGTAGTATTCTAGGTAGGCCCCAGCATTTT
clone size: NA; J gene: TRBJ2-5; V gene: TRBV19; D gene: NA; CDR3 protein: CASSMGTRGGPRETQYF; CDR3 DNA: TGTGCCAGTAGTATGGGTACTCGGGGCGGACCCAGGGAGACCCAGTACTTC
clone size: once; J gene: TRBJ1-1; V gene: TRBV5-6; D gene: NA; CDR3 protein: CASSPGTVNTEAFF; CDR3 DNA: TGTGCCAGCAGCCCCGGGACGGTGAACACTGAAGCTTTCTTT
clone size: NA; J gene: TRBJ2-1; V gene: TRBV5-6; D gene: NA; CDR3 protein: CASSSTGVYNEQFF; CDR3 DNA: TGTGCCAGCAGCTCCACAGGTGTCTACAATGAGCAGTTCTTC
clone size: NA; J gene: TRBJ1-6; V gene: TRBV10-1; D gene: NA; CDR3 protein: CASSDRRRERPLHF; CDR3 DNA: TGCGCCAGCAGTGACCGTCGCAGGGAAAGGCCCCTCCACTTT
clone size: once; J gene: TRBJ2-5; V gene: TRBV7-2; D gene: TRBD2; CDR3 protein: CASSFIAGRETQYF; CDR3 DNA: TGTGCCAGCAGCTTTATAGCGGGGCGAGAGACCCAGTACTTC
clone size: NA; J gene: TRBJ2-1; V gene: TRBV18; D gene: NA; CDR3 protein: CASSPRGEQFF; CDR3 DNA: TGTGCCAGCTCACCACGGGGTGAACAGTTCTTC
clone size: once; J gene: TRBJ2-2; V gene: TRBV2; D gene: NA; CDR3 protein: CASGPHILDTGELFF; CDR3 DNA: TGTGCCAGCGGGCCCCATATCTTGGACACCGGGGAGCTGTTTTTT
clone size: NA; J gene: TRBJ2-5; V gene: TRBV30; D gene: TRBD2; CDR3 protein: CAWSVITGTSLRETQYF; CDR3 DNA: TGTGCCTGGAGTGTAATTACCGGGACTAGCTTAAGGGAGACCCAGTACTTC
clone size: once; J gene: TRBJ2-5; V gene: TRBV7-9; D gene: NA; CDR3 protein: CASSLAEVRVETQYF; CDR3 DNA: TGTGCCAGCAGCTTAGCTGAGGTTAGGGTGGAGACCCAGTACTTC
clone size: NA; J gene: TRBJ2-5; V gene: TRBV7-9; D gene: TRBD2; CDR3 protein: CASSLGWREGQETQYF; CDR3 DNA: TGTGCCAGCAGCTTAGGTTGGCGGGAGGGCCAAGAGACCCAGTACTTC
clone size: NA; J gene: TRBJ1-2; V gene: TRBV20-1; D gene: NA; CDR3 protein: CSASAGTNYGYTF; CDR3 DNA: TGCAGTGCTAGTGCGGGGACCAACTATGGCTACACCTTC
clone size: NA; J gene: TRBJ2-6; V gene: TRBV25-1; D gene: TRBD1; CDR3 protein: CASSDDRAGANVLTF; CDR3 DNA: TGTGCCAGCAGTGACGACAGGGCTGGGGCCAACGTCCTGACTTTC
clone size: NA; J gene: TRBJ2-3; V gene: TRBV7-6; D gene: NA; CDR3 protein: CASSWSERPSDTQYF; CDR3 DNA: TGTGCCAGCAGCTGGTCGGAGCGGCCGTCAGATACGCAGTATTTT
clone size: NA; J gene: TRBJ1-6; V gene: TRBV11-3; D gene: TRBD1; CDR3 protein: CASSLDGTGFSPLHF; CDR3 DNA: TGTGCCAGCAGCTTAGATGGGACAGGGTTCTCACCCCTCCACTTT
clone size: NA; J gene: TRBJ1-1; V gene: TRBV10-3; D gene: NA; CDR3 protein: CAISANTEAFF; CDR3 DNA: TGTGCCATCAGTGCAAACACTGAAGCTTTCTTT
clone size: once; J gene: TRBJ2-5; V gene: TRBV11-1; D gene: TRBD2; CDR3 protein: CASSPGLAGTQYF; CDR3 DNA: TGTGCCAGCAGCCCGGGACTAGCCGGGACCCAGTACTTC
clone size: NA; J gene: TRBJ2-7; V gene: TRBV14; D gene: TRBD2; CDR3 protein: CASSQVGQRGVYEQYF; CDR3 DNA: TGTGCCAGCAGCCAAGTAGGTCAGCGGGGGGTGTACGAGCAGTACTTC
clone size: NA; J gene: TRBJ2-2; V gene: TRBV11-2; D gene: NA; CDR3 protein: CASSTGLTNTGELFF; CDR3 DNA: TGTGCCAGCAGCACCGGACTTACGAACACCGGGGAGCTGTTTTTT
clone size: NA; J gene: TRBJ1-1; V gene: TRBV6-5; D gene: NA; CDR3 protein: CASSYSGAENTEAFF; CDR3 DNA: TGTGCCAGCAGTTACTCGGGGGCGGAGAACACTGAAGCTTTCTTT
clone size: NA; J gene: TRBJ1-2; V gene: TRBV4-1; D gene: NA; CDR3 protein: CASSQVVGELYGYTF; CDR3 DNA: TGCGCCAGCAGCCAAGTAGTCGGGGAGCTCTATGGCTACACCTTC
clone size: NA; J gene: TRBJ2-1; V gene: TRBV10-3; D gene: TRBD2; CDR3 protein: CAIRGLAGPMDEQFF; CDR3 DNA: TGTGCCATCAGGGGACTAGCGGGACCTATGGATGAGCAGTTCTTC